The 5 T cell receptor beta chains in this list originate from one sample, sequenced in a study of blood T cell repertoires in COVID-19. This table comes from immunoSEQ multiplex PCR, and its TCRdb copy is limited to in-frame clones, with some not included. The top ten clones hold roughly 6.2% of a sample with approximately 210,000 clones, around nine tenths of them seen once. Sequencing input: peripheral blood. Source of these receptors: a woman in her thirties or forties who had recovered from COVID-19.

The chain has TRBV2 and TRBJ1-2; 8 nucleotides line up with TRBD1. The ends lost 5 bases at V and 7 bases at J; junction bases unmatched: 9. The CDR3 is made up of 14 amino acids. CDR1 and CDR2 (germline): SNHLY, FYNNEI. The CDR3 coding sequence is TGTGCCAGCAGTATAATGACAGGGGAGTCTGGCTACACCTTC. Encoded protein: CASSIMTGESGYTF.

The chain couples TRBV24-1 to TRBJ2-7; 12 nucleotides agree with TRBD2. The CDR3 loop spans 18 amino acids. Losses at the gene ends were 5 bases for V and 0 bases for J; bases not matched to a gene: 10. Germline values: CDR1 KGHDR, CDR2 SFDVKD. CDR3 coding DNA: TGTGCCACCAGTGCGCTGGCTAGCGGGAGGGGGAGCTCCTACGAGCAGTACTTC. Residues: CATSALASGRGSSYEQYF.

The CDR3 sequence: CASSPLWDSSTDTQYF. CDR3 in DNA: TGTGCCAGCAGCCCCCTGTGGGACAGCTCCACAGATACGCAGTATTTT. The chain has TRBV28 and TRBJ2-3; TRBD1 aligns across 7 bases. Germline V gene data show CDR1 as MDHEN and CDR2 as SYDVKM. This CDR3 contains 16 residues. V shed 6 bases and J 2 bases; nucleotides not matched to a gene: 11.

This clone was seen only a few times. The chain combines TRBV28 with TRBJ1-1; 11 nucleotides match TRBD1. Germline lookup yields CDR1 MDHEN and CDR2 SYDVKM. There are 17 residues in the CDR3. J lost 4 bases, V lost 4 bases, and 11 bases had no gene match. The DNA of the CDR3 is TGTGCCAGCAGTTCATCCGGTGGGACAGGGGGATCCACTGAAGCTTTCTTT. Encoded protein: CASSSSGGTGGSTEAFF.

V gene TRBV19 combines with J gene TRBJ2-7, with 8 positions matching TRBD1. This CDR3 comprises 14 residues. V lost 7 bases to trimming and J lost 2 bases; unmatched junction nucleotides: 7. Germline-derived CDR1 and CDR2 are LNHDA and SQIVND (reference sequence). The CDR3 DNA is TGTGCCAGTAAGCGAGGGACAGGAGCCTACGAGCAGTACTTC. Protein product: CASKRGTGAYEQYF. The full variable domain, completed using reference TRBV19 and TRBJ2-7, is DGGITQSPKYLFRKEGQNVTLSCEQNLNHDAMYWYRQDPGQGLRLIYYSQIVNDFQKGDIAEGYSVSREKKESFPLTVTSAQKNPTAFYLCASKRGTGAYEQYFGPGTRLTVT.